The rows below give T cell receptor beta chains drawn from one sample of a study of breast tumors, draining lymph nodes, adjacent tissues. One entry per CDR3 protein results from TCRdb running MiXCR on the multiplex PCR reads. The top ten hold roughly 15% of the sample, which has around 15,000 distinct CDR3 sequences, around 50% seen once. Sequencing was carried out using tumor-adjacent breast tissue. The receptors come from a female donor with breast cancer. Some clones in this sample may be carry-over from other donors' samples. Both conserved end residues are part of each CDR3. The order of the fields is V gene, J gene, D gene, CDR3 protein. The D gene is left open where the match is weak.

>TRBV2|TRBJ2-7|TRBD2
CASSAVAGGVPEQYF
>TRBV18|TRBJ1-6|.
CASSPGQPNNSPLHF
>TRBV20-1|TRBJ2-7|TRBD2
CSARTGGLARFATYEQYF
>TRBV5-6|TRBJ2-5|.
CASSLGQADEETQYF
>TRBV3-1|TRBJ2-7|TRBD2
CASSQRGVAGVEQYF
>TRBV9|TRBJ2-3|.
CASSASRNTDTQYF
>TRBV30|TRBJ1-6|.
CAWSVREESPLHF
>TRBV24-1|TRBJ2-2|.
CATSGTLNTGELFF
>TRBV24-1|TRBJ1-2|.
CANYGYTF
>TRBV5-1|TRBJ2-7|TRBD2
CASSSPGRDYEQYF
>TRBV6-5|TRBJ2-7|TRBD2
CASRLAGLGSYEQYF
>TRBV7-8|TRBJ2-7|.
CASSLQGGEQYF
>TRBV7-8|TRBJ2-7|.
CASSPRGVYEQYF
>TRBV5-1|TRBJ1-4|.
CASSLAGTTNEKLFF
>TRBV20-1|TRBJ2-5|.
CSARGNQETQYF
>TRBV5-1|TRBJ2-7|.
CASSWDKTYEQHF
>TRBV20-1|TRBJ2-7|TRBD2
CSASSGRGSSYEQYF
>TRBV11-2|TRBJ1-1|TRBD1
CASSAETGAWTEAFF
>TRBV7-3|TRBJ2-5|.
CASSLDLGETQYF
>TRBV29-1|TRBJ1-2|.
CSVDRDYGYTF
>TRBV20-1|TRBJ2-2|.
CSAKGNGELFF
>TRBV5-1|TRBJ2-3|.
CASSLTGGIGSDTQYF